Given below is one TCR beta chain in context. PCR used 60 Vbeta primers and 13 Jbeta primers. Repertoires were generated with immunoSEQ multiplex PCR, while TCRdb's copy carries only in-frame clones and drops some. The sample carries fewer than 250,000 clones, around 79% recorded once. V was trimmed by 4 bases and J by 3 bases, leaving 9 bases between them. Germline-derived CDR1 and CDR2 are MNHNS and SASEGT. The CDR3 loop spans 14 amino acids. The data stem from a study of cytomegalovirus exposure and HLA in healthy donors. The sample comprised PBMCs. The chain joins TRBV6-1 to TRBJ2-2; tentative D call: TRBD2 (6 bases). This receptor was identified in a woman aged 50 to 65 in good health and CMV-seronegative. The CDR3 loop is CASSVGTYTGELFF. The CDR3 DNA follows: TGTGCCAGCAGTGTTGGGACTTACACCGGGGAGCTGTTTTTT.